This TCR beta chain was captured in a study of blood T cell repertoires in COVID-19. This CDR3 comprises 17 residues. The J segment lost 0 bases and the V segment lost 0 bases, leaving 5 bases of the junction unmatched. Germline lookup yields CDR1 SGHAT and CDR2 FQNNGV. The data were produced by immunoSEQ multiplex PCR, yet TCRdb's version contains in-frame clones alone and is incomplete. The table has 240,000 or so clones, roughly 86% seen once. This receptor was taken from a man aged 80 or over with acute or convalescent COVID-19. The chain joins TRBV11-2 to TRBJ2-1; the match to TRBD1 covers 7 bases. The sequenced sample was peripheral blood. Written as DNA, the CDR3 is TGTGCCAGCAGCTTAGACGCACAGGGGAGCTCCTACAATGAGCAGTTCTTC. Its translation is CASSLDAQGSSYNEQFF.